The rows below give T cell receptor beta chains drawn from one sample of a study of blood T cell repertoires in COVID-19. The protocol was immunoSEQ multiplex PCR, while the TCRdb copy is restricted to in-frame clones and leaves out a portion. The sample records under 500,000 clones, 75% to 90% being singletons. Material: PBMCs or T cells enriched from blood (not recorded which). The receptors originated from a man aged 25 to 45 who had recovered from COVID-19. CDR3s include the opening cysteine and the closing phenylalanine or tryptophan. Each record gives: D gene, J gene, clone size, V gene, CDR3 DNA, CDR3 protein. D genes are given only for firm matches. Clone size appears in some rows only: once, few, many, or a class for an expanded clone.

NA	TRBJ1-2	NA	TRBV30	TGTGCCTTCCGGGACAATGGCTATGGCTACACCTTC	CAFRDNGYGYTF
NA	TRBJ1-6	NA	TRBV11-2	TGTGCCAGCAGCCTAGACTCCGGGGGTAGAAATTCACCCCTCCACTTT	CASSLDSGGRNSPLHF
NA	TRBJ2-2	once	TRBV4-1	TGCGCCAGCAGCCAAGATCGCGGCGGCGGCAACACCGGGGAGCTGTTTTTT	CASSQDRGGGNTGELFF
TRBD1	TRBJ1-1	once	TRBV5-1	TGCGCCAGCAGACGGGACAGGGGATGGAACACTGAAGCTTTCTTT	CASRRDRGWNTEAFF
TRBD2	TRBJ2-3	NA	TRBV7-6	TGTGCCAGCAGCCAGAATAGCGGGAGTAGCACAGATACGCAGTATTTT	CASSQNSGSSTDTQYF
TRBD1	TRBJ1-2	once	TRBV10-1	TGCGCCAGCAGTGGAGACAGGGTGGGGGGCTACACCTTC	CASSGDRVGGYTF
NA	TRBJ1-5	NA	TRBV19	TGTGCCAGTTCCTATACCCCATCTCAGCCCCAGCATTTT	CASSYTPSQPQHF
NA	TRBJ2-7	NA	TRBV4-1	TGCGCCAGCAGCCAAGCGGGGGACGAGCAGTACTTC	CASSQAGDEQYF
NA	TRBJ1-6	NA	TRBV5-1	TGCGCCAGCAGCTTGGGCAACCAGGGGTCTAATAATTCACCCCTCCACTTT	CASSLGNQGSNNSPLHF
TRBD2	TRBJ2-7	once	TRBV20-1	TGCAGTGCTAGTCGGAGCGGGAAATCCTACGAGCAGTACTTC	CSASRSGKSYEQYF
NA	TRBJ1-2	once	TRBV24-1	TGTGCCACCAGTGGGGAGGCCGGGGACTATGGCTACACCTTC	CATSGEAGDYGYTF
NA	TRBJ2-7	NA	TRBV3-1/TRBV3-2	TGTGCCAGCAGCCGTTCGGGTGGGACTGCCGCCTACGAGCAGTACTTC	CASSRSGGTAAYEQYF
NA	TRBJ2-5	NA	TRBV5-5	TGTGCCAGCAGTGCGGGACTCCAAGAGACCCAGTACTTC	CASSAGLQETQYF
NA	TRBJ2-7	NA	TRBV18	TGTGCCAGCTCACCCTCGGTAGGGGGTGAACAGTACTTC	CASSPSVGGEQYF
NA	TRBJ1-4	NA	TRBV7-2	TGTGCCAGCAGCTTAGGGACTCTGGGGGAAAAACTGTTTTTT	CASSLGTLGEKLFF
TRBD2	TRBJ2-7	NA	TRBV11-2	TGTGCCAGCAGCTTTTTCGGACTAGCGGAGGGGGGGGTCCACGAGCAGTACTTC	CASSFFGLAEGGVHEQYF
NA	TRBJ2-5	NA	TRBV5-6	TGTGCCAGCAGCACTACTACACGTGAGACCCAGTACTTC	CASSTTTRETQYF
TRBD1	TRBJ2-3	NA	TRBV5-8	TGTGCCAGCAGCTTGGGGACAGGGCACGGCACAGATACGCAGTATTTT	CASSLGTGHGTDTQYF
TRBD2	TRBJ2-1	NA	TRBV6-5	TGTGCCAGCAGTTACTCGAGTGCGGCGGGAGAGTTCTTC	CASSYSSAAGEFF
NA	TRBJ2-3	NA	TRBV7-9	TGTGCCAGCAGCTTAGATGTCGGAGCTAGCACAGATACGCAGTATTTT	CASSLDVGASTDTQYF
NA	TRBJ2-7	few	TRBV2	TGTGCCAGCAGTGACCAGTACTACGAGCAGTACTTC	CASSDQYYEQYF
TRBD1	TRBJ1-6	once	TRBV28	TGTGCCAGTGGGACAGGGCTAAGTTCACCCCTCCACTTT	CASGTGLSSPLHF
TRBD2	TRBJ2-1	NA	TRBV10-3	TGTGCCATAGGGACTAGCGGCGGAGCCCGCTACAATGAGCAGTTCTTC	CAIGTSGGARYNEQFF
TRBD2	TRBJ2-1	NA	TRBV19	TGTGCCAGTAGTCCCAAGACTAGCGGGAGATACAATGAGCAGTTCTTC	CASSPKTSGRYNEQFF
TRBD2	TRBJ2-3	NA	TRBV3-1/TRBV3-2	TGTGCCAGCAGCCAAGGGCGGGGGACAGATACGCAGTATTTT	CASSQGRGTDTQYF